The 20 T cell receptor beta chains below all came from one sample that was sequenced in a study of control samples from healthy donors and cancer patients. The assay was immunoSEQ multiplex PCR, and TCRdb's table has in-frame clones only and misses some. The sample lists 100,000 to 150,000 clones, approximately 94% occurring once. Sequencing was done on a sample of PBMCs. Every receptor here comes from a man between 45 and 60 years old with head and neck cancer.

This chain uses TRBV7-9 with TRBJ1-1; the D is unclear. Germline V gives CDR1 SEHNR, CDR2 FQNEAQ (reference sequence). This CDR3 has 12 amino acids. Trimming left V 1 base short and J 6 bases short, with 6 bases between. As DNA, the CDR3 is TGTGCCAGCAGCTTAGTGGGTGCTGAAGCTTTCTTT. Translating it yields CASSLVGAEAFF.

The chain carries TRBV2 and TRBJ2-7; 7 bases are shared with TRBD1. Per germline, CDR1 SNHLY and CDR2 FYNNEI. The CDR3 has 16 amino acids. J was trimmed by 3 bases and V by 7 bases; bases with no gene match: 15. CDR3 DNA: TGTGCCAGCACCGGGGTGGCCGACAGGGTCGGCTACGAGCAGTACTTC. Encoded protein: CASTGVADRVGYEQYF.

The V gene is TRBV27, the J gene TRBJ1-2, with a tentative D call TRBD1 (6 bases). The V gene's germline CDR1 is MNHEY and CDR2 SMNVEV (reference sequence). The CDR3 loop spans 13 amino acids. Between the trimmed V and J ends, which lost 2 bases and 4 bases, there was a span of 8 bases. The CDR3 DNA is TGTGCCAGCAGTTTAGACAGGCGCTATGGCTACACCTTC. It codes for CASSLDRRYGYTF.

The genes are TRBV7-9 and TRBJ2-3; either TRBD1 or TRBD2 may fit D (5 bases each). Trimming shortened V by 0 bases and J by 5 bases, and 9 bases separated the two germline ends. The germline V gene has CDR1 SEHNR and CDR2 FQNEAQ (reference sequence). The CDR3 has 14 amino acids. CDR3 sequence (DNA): TGTGCCAGCAGCTTAGCGGGGGTGAGAGATACGCAGTATTTT. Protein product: CASSLAGVRDTQYF.

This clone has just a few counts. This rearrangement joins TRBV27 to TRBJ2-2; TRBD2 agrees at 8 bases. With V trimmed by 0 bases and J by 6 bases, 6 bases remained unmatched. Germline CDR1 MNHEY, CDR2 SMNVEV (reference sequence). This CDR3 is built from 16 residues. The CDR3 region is CASSLSSGGAAGELFF. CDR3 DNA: TGTGCCAGCAGTTTATCGTCCGGGGGGGCCGCCGGGGAGCTGTTTTTT.

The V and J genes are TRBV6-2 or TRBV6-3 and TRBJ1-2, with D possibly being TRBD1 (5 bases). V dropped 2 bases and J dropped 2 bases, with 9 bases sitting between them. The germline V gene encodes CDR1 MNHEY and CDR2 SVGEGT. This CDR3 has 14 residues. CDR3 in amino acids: CASSYMGQNYGYTF. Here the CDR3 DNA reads TGTGCCAGCAGTTACATGGGGCAGAACTATGGCTACACCTTC.

This CDR3 is CASSSQRQGRNYGYTF. The DNA for the CDR3 is TGTGCCAGTAGTTCACAACGACAGGGGAGGAACTATGGCTACACCTTC. The rearrangement uses TRBV19 and TRBJ1-2; 8 bases match TRBD1. Trimming cost V 5 bases and J 2 bases; bases outside gene matches: 10. From germline, CDR1 is LNHDA and CDR2 SQIVND (reference sequence). The CDR3 loop spans 16 amino acids.

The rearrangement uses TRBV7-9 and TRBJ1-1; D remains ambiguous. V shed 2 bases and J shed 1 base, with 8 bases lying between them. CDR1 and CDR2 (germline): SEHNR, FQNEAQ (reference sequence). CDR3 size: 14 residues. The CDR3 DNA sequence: TGTGCCAGCAGCTTACAGGCAGGGAACACTGAAGCTTTCTTT. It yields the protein CASSLQAGNTEAFF.

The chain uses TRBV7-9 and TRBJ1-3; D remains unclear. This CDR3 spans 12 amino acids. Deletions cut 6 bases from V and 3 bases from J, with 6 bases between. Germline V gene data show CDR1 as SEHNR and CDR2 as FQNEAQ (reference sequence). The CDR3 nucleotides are TGTGCCAGCAGGTCCGATGGAAACACCATATATTTT. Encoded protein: CASRSDGNTIYF.

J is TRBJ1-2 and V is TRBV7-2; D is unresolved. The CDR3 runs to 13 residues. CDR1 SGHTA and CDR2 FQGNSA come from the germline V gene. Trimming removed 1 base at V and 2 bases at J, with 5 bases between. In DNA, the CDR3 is TGTGCCAGCAGCTTAGAAAGAAACTATGGCTACACCTTC. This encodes CASSLERNYGYTF.

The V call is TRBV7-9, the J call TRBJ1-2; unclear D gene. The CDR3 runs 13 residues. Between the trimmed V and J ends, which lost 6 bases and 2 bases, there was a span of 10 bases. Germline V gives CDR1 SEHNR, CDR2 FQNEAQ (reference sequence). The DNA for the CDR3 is TGTGCCAGCAGTCCCGACACCAACTATGGCTACACCTTC. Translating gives CASSPDTNYGYTF. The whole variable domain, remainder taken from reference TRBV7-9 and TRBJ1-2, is DTGVSQNPRHKITKRGQNVTFRCDPISEHNRLYWYRQTLGQGPEFLTYFQNEAQLEKSRLLSDRFSAERPKGSFSTLEIQRTEQGDSAMYLCASSPDTNYGYTFGSGTRLTVV.

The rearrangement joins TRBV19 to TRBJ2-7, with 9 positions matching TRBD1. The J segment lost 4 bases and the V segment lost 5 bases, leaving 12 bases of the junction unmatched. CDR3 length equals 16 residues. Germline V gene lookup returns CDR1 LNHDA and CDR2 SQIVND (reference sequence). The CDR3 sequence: CASSPRSGTGMYEQYF. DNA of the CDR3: TGTGCCAGTAGTCCAAGGAGCGGGACAGGGATGTACGAGCAGTACTTC.

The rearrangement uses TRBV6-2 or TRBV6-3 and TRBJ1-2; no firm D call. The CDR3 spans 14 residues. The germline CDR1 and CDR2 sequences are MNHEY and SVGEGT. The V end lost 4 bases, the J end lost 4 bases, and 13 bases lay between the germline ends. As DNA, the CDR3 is TGTGCCAGCAGTTCACTCGACTGGCGCTATGGCTACACCTTC. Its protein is CASSSLDWRYGYTF.

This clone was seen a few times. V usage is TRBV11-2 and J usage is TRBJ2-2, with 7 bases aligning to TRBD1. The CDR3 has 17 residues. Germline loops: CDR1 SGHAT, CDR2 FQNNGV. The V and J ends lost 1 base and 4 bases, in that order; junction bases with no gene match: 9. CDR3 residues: CASSLVRDRVRTGELFF. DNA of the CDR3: TGTGCCAGCAGCTTAGTCCGTGACAGGGTACGCACCGGGGAGCTGTTTTTT.

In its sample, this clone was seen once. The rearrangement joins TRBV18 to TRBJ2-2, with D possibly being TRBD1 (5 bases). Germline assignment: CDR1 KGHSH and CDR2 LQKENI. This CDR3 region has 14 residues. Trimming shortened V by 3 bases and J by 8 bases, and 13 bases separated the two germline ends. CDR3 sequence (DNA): TGTGCCAGCTCACCCAACGTGGGGCGAGGGGAGCTGTTTTTT. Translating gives CASSPNVGRGELFF.

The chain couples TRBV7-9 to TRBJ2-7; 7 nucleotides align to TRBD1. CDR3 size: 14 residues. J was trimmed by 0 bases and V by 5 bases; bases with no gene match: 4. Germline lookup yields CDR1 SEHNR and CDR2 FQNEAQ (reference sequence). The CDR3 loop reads CASSVDRASYEQYF. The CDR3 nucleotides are TGTGCCAGCAGCGTTGACAGGGCCTCCTACGAGCAGTACTTC.

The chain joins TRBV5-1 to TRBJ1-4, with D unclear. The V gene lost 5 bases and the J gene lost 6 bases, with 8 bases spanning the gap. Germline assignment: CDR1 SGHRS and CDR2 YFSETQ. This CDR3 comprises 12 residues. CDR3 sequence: CASRAAYEKLFF. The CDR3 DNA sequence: TGCGCCAGCAGGGCGGCATATGAAAAACTGTTTTTT.

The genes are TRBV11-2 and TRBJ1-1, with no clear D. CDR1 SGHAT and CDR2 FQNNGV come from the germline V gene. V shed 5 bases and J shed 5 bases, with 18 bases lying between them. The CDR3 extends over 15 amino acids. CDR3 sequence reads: CASSGLMGAGTEAFF. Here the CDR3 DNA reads TGTGCCAGCAGCGGGCTTATGGGAGCGGGGACTGAAGCTTTCTTT.

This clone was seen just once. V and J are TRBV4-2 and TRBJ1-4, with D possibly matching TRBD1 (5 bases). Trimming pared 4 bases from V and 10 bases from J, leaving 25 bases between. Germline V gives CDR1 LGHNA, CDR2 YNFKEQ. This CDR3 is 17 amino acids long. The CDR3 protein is CASSRVGAGPAERKLFF. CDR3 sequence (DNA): TGTGCCAGCAGCCGTGTCGGTGCAGGGCCGGCGGAAAGAAAACTGTTTTTT.

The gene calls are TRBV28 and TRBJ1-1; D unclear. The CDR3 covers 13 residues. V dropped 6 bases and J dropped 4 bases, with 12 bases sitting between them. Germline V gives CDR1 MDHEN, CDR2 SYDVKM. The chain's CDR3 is CASRTRSATEAFF. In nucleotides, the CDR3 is TGTGCCAGCAGGACAAGATCCGCCACTGAAGCTTTCTTT. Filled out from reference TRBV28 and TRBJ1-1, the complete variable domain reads DVKVTQSSRYLVKRTGEKVFLECVQDMDHENMFWYRQDPGLGLRLIYFSYDVKMKEKGDIPEGYSVSREKKERFSLILESASTNQTSMYLCASRTRSATEAFFGQGTRLTVV.